This is a list of T cell receptor beta chains from one sample in a study of T cells expressing NK-cell markers. TCRdb re-called the 5' RACE reads; every CDR3 protein appears as one record, without DNA. The sample has a few hundred thousand distinct CDR3 sequences. Input material: blood T cells: a sorted CD56 or NKG2C T cell subset, CD4+ or CD8+ T cells, or bulk PBMC T cells (not recorded which). The receptors shown here come from a man aged 18-75 years in good health. The CDR3 runs from the conserved cysteine through the conserved F or W.

v_gene	j_gene	CDR3aa
TRBV6-1	TRBJ2-5	CASIWSGGQQSLQETQYF
TRBV25-1	TRBJ1-6	CASSPGDTYSPLHF
TRBV5-6	TRBJ2-1	CASSLGGPGLTNEQFF
TRBV7-8	TRBJ2-1	CASSPRTSGPLNEQFF
TRBV7-3	TRBJ2-2	CASSLTSGITGELFF
TRBV9	TRBJ1-2	CASSTPGRSYGYTF
TRBV6-2/TRBV6-3	TRBJ1-5	CASSYHLEEPQHF
TRBV6-5	TRBJ1-2	CASSYSRQIHGYTF
TRBV3-1	TRBJ2-1	CASSQGLAGGNEQFF
TRBV18	TRBJ1-4	CASSTGILEKLFF
TRBV10-3	TRBJ1-2	CAISGMRAGDYGYTF
TRBV6-5	TRBJ2-2	CASSYSASGGAFRVGELFF
TRBV7-9	TRBJ2-5	CASSRRRTGRETQYF
TRBV5-1	TRBJ2-3	CASSLGLAGGHLPDTQYF
TRBV6-1	TRBJ2-3	CASHPWADTDTQYF
TRBV7-9	TRBJ2-5	CASSLGGQVGSQYF
TRBV18	TRBJ2-1	CASSPPRPSNEQFF
TRBV9	TRBJ2-4	CASSGPPGLPAKNIQYF
TRBV18	TRBJ2-3	CASSPQMKTGDTQYF
TRBV3-1	TRBJ2-5	CASSQDLPLLAGGHETQYF
TRBV15	TRBJ1-3	CATSGGKGGNTIYF
TRBV25-1	TRBJ2-4	CASSDPTSGGRAKNIQYF
TRBV20-1	TRBJ2-5	CSARDFQGGKTQYF
TRBV27	TRBJ1-6	CASRRQGFSYNSPLHF
TRBV12-2	TRBJ2-5	CASRLAIRETQYF
TRBV5-1	TRBJ1-4	CASSLGTGRVEKLFF
TRBV4-2	TRBJ2-7	CASSQDGSSGVGFYEQYF
TRBV5-8	TRBJ2-7	CASSLYAAYEQYF
TRBV5-6	TRBJ2-5	CASSFSRAPQETQYF
TRBV2	TRBJ2-7	CASTEGSGGRRYEQYF
TRBV9	TRBJ2-5	CASSSGQGWETQYF
TRBV9	TRBJ2-3	CASSGGKGQETQYF
TRBV4-2	TRBJ2-1	CASSQVSSGANEQFF
TRBV29-1	TRBJ2-2	CSVLDSFYTGELFF
TRBV12-3/TRBV12-4	TRBJ1-5	CASSFLRGPYSNQPQHF
TRBV6-6	TRBJ1-2	CASTSTSRVDDTF
TRBV4-1	TRBJ2-1	CASSRGGILRGNEQFF
TRBV10-3	TRBJ1-2	CAISESGTPHGYTF
TRBV28	TRBJ2-2	CASRLHGITGELFF
TRBV20-1	TRBJ1-5	CSARKMTGIVQPQHF
TRBV19	TRBJ2-2	CASSTGQVWAGELFF
TRBV7-3	TRBJ2-1	CASSPYLHNEQFF
TRBV5-1	TRBJ2-4	CASSLTPTVAKNIQYF
TRBV11-2	TRBJ2-2	CASSIVARQLFF
TRBV2	TRBJ2-1	CASSKRSSGGPEQFF